These T cell receptor beta chains were read from a single sample in a study of human T cells and chemical hapten exposure. TCRdb ran MiXCR on the RACE reads and lists one entry per CDR3 protein. Here the sample spans 84,000 or so distinct CDR3 sequences, 9.5% to 13% being singletons. The input for sequencing was whole blood, taken in connection with sensitization to the hapten diphenylcyclopropenone (DPC). The receptors derive from a woman aged 25 to 39 with alopecia areata. Some clones in this sample may be carry-over from other donors' samples. The CDR3 runs from the conserved cysteine through the conserved F or W. The order of the fields is D gene, clone size, J gene, CDR3 length, V gene, CDR3 DNA, CDR3 protein. D genes are given only for firm matches. Some rows have no size entry. The others give once, few or many, or a class for an expanded clone.

D gene: TRBD2; clone size: many; J gene: TRBJ2-5; CDR3 length: 13; V gene: TRBV29-1; CDR3 DNA: TGCAGCGTTGGTCTAGCGGTCCAAGAGACCCAGTACTTC; CDR3 protein: CSVGLAVQETQYF
D gene: TRBD1; clone size: many; J gene: TRBJ1-2; CDR3 length: 16; V gene: TRBV5-5; CDR3 DNA: TGTGCCAGCAGCTTGGTGACAGGGACCCCTAACTATGGCTACACCTTC; CDR3 protein: CASSLVTGTPNYGYTF
D gene: NA; clone size: few; J gene: TRBJ1-2; CDR3 length: 20; V gene: TRBV7-9; CDR3 DNA: TGTGCCAGCAGCGCAACCGAGCAGGAGATACCTGCCCGCGCTAACTATGGCTACACCTTC; CDR3 protein: CASSATEQEIPARANYGYTF
D gene: NA; clone size: few; J gene: TRBJ1-1; CDR3 length: 12; V gene: TRBV2; CDR3 DNA: TGTGCCAGCAGTAGATTGGACAGTGAAGCTTTCTTT; CDR3 protein: CASSRLDSEAFF
D gene: NA; clone size: NA; J gene: TRBJ1-4; CDR3 length: 18; V gene: TRBV30; CDR3 DNA: TGTGCCTGGAGTAGGTCCCCTGGAGGGGTAATCACTAATGAAAAACTGTTTTTT; CDR3 protein: CAWSRSPGGVITNEKLFF
D gene: NA; clone size: NA; J gene: TRBJ1-2; CDR3 length: 11; V gene: TRBV29-1; CDR3 DNA: TGCAGCGTGGAAAACTACTATGGCTACACCTTC; CDR3 protein: CSVENYYGYTF
D gene: NA; clone size: NA; J gene: TRBJ2-7; CDR3 length: 15; V gene: TRBV5-1; CDR3 DNA: TGCGCCAGCAGCCCCCTAGGTGGAGGGATCGACGAGCAGTACTTC; CDR3 protein: CASSPLGGGIDEQYF
D gene: NA; clone size: many; J gene: TRBJ2-3; CDR3 length: 13; V gene: TRBV18; CDR3 DNA: TGTGCCAGCTCACCAAGGGACGGGACATCGCAGTATTTT; CDR3 protein: CASSPRDGTSQYF
D gene: NA; clone size: few; J gene: TRBJ2-3; CDR3 length: 17; V gene: TRBV5-1; CDR3 DNA: TGCGCCAGCAGCCTGCCGGAGGGTGGCCCTAGCACAGATACGCAGTATTTT; CDR3 protein: CASSLPEGGPSTDTQYF
D gene: NA; clone size: many; J gene: TRBJ2-1; CDR3 length: 17; V gene: TRBV28; CDR3 DNA: TGTGCCAGCAGTCCACTCCTTCGGACTCGACTCTACAATGAGCAGTTCTTC; CDR3 protein: CASSPLLRTRLYNEQFF
D gene: TRBD2; clone size: many; J gene: TRBJ2-7; CDR3 length: 15; V gene: TRBV14; CDR3 DNA: TGTGCCAGCAGCCAAGTGGCGGGAGACAAGTACGAGCAGTACTTC; CDR3 protein: CASSQVAGDKYEQYF
D gene: NA; clone size: few; J gene: TRBJ2-3; CDR3 length: 12; V gene: TRBV7-9; CDR3 DNA: TGTGCCAGCAGCTTCCGGGACACTACGCAGTATTTT; CDR3 protein: CASSFRDTTQYF
D gene: NA; clone size: NA; J gene: TRBJ1-2; CDR3 length: 15; V gene: TRBV4-1; CDR3 DNA: TGCGCCAGCAGCCAAGATTCGGTGGGCGGCTATGGCTACACCTTC; CDR3 protein: CASSQDSVGGYGYTF
D gene: NA; clone size: NA; J gene: TRBJ2-3; CDR3 length: 12; V gene: TRBV10-3; CDR3 DNA: TGTGCCATCAGTGAGTCGGCTGATACGCAGTATTTT; CDR3 protein: CAISESADTQYF
D gene: NA; clone size: NA; J gene: TRBJ2-3; CDR3 length: 13; V gene: TRBV6-2/TRBV6-3; CDR3 DNA: TGTGCCAGCAAGGCGGGGGCCACAGATACGCAGTATTTT; CDR3 protein: CASKAGATDTQYF
D gene: NA; clone size: NA; J gene: TRBJ1-5; CDR3 length: 13; V gene: TRBV29-1; CDR3 DNA: TGCAGCGTTGAAGTTTCTGTGGATCAGCCCCAGCATTTT; CDR3 protein: CSVEVSVDQPQHF
D gene: NA; clone size: few; J gene: TRBJ1-5; CDR3 length: 11; V gene: TRBV28; CDR3 DNA: TGTGCCATCGCAACCCGCCAGCCCCAGCATTTT; CDR3 protein: CAIATRQPQHF
D gene: NA; clone size: many; J gene: TRBJ2-3; CDR3 length: 13; V gene: TRBV18; CDR3 DNA: TGTGCCAGCTCACCGGGGTCCCCAGATACGCAGTATTTT; CDR3 protein: CASSPGSPDTQYF
D gene: TRBD2; clone size: many; J gene: TRBJ2-1; CDR3 length: 17; V gene: TRBV4-2; CDR3 DNA: TGTGCCAGCAGCCAAAGGGGACTAGCGGGGGGACACAATGAGCAGTTCTTC; CDR3 protein: CASSQRGLAGGHNEQFF
D gene: TRBD1; clone size: many; J gene: TRBJ1-2; CDR3 length: 12; V gene: TRBV6-5; CDR3 DNA: TGTGCCAGCTACAGGGGGAGCTATGGCTACACCTTC; CDR3 protein: CASYRGSYGYTF
D gene: NA; clone size: few; J gene: TRBJ2-7; CDR3 length: 16; V gene: TRBV5-5; CDR3 DNA: TGTGCCAGCACGTTATTCCTTTTCAGGGAACCCTACGAGCAGTACTTC; CDR3 protein: CASTLFLFREPYEQYF
D gene: NA; clone size: many; J gene: TRBJ1-1; CDR3 length: 14; V gene: TRBV20-1; CDR3 DNA: TGCAGTGCTAGAGATCCAGGAGTGAACACTGAAGCTTTCTTT; CDR3 protein: CSARDPGVNTEAFF
D gene: NA; clone size: NA; J gene: TRBJ1-4; CDR3 length: 13; V gene: TRBV19; CDR3 DNA: TGTGCCAGTAGTATTTCGTTTGGGGAAAAACTGTTTTTT; CDR3 protein: CASSISFGEKLFF
D gene: TRBD1; clone size: NA; J gene: TRBJ2-4; CDR3 length: 13; V gene: TRBV7-9; CDR3 DNA: TGTGCCAGCAGCGAAGACAGGGACGACATTCAGTACTTC; CDR3 protein: CASSEDRDDIQYF
D gene: NA; clone size: few; J gene: TRBJ1-4; CDR3 length: 14; V gene: TRBV5-1; CDR3 DNA: TGCGCCAGCAGCTTCGCAGGGATAAGTGAAAAACTGTTTTTT; CDR3 protein: CASSFAGISEKLFF
D gene: NA; clone size: many; J gene: TRBJ1-5; CDR3 length: 13; V gene: TRBV28; CDR3 DNA: TGTGCCAGCAGTCCTCCTATTATTGAGCCCCAGCATTTT; CDR3 protein: CASSPPIIEPQHF
D gene: NA; clone size: many; J gene: TRBJ1-2; CDR3 length: 15; V gene: TRBV20-1; CDR3 DNA: TGCAGTGCTAGAGACCCGGGGGGGGCAAACTATGGCTACACCTTC; CDR3 protein: CSARDPGGANYGYTF